This T cell receptor (beta chain) was observed in a study of blood T cell repertoires in COVID-19. Looking at the study overall: In each case, the material was cDNA or gDNA derived from T cells, B-cell-depleted T cells, or PBMCs.

Germline V lookup: CDR1 SGHTA, CDR2 FQGNSA. Trimming stripped 4 bases from V and 8 bases from J, with 12 bases between. This CDR3 comprises 13 residues. The table came from immunoSEQ multiplex PCR; TCRdb's copy has only in-frame clones and leaves some out. The data contain 250,000 to 400,000 clones, about 85% of them singletons. The sequence was obtained from a woman younger than 45 who had been exposed to COVID-19. Material for sequencing was PBMCs or T cells enriched from blood (not recorded which). The chain carries TRBV7-2 and TRBJ1-5, with D uncertain. The CDR3 region is CASSSTSWEPQHF. For the CDR3, the DNA is TGTGCCAGCAGCTCCACTAGTTGGGAGCCCCAGCATTTT.